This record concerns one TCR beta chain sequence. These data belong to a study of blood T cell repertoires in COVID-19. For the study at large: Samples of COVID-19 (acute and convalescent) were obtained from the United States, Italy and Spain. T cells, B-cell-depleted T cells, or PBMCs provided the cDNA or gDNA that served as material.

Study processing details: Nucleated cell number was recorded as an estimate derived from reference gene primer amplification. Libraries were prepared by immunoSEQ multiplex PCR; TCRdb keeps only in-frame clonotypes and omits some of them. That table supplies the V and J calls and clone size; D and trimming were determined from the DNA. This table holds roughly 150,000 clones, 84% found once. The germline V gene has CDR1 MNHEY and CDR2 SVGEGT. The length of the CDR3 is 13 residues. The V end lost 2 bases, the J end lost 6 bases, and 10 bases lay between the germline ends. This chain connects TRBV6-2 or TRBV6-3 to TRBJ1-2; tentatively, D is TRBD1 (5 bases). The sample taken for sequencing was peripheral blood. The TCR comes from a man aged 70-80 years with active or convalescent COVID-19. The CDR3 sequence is CASSYRGWDGYTF. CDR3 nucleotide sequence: TGTGCCAGCAGTTACAGGGGATGGGATGGCTACACCTTC.